What follows is one T cell receptor (beta chain) and its context. The antigen remains undetermined. The data were taken from a study of cytomegalovirus exposure and HLA in healthy donors. Overall study: A later analysis reported the same platform for the 100 to 150 validation repertoires and the roughly 670 first-cohort repertoires.

The method was immunoSEQ multiplex PCR; TCRdb's version includes in-frame clones alone and lacks a portion of them. The table records approximately 100,000 clones, 93% of them present only once. The approximately 120-subject validation cohort, separate from the roughly 700-subject first cohort, included the donors. Regarding the study as a whole: Most TCRs appeared rarely, but some public TCRs recurred in many donors. Investigators reported 150 to 200 TCR beta chains as tied to cytomegalovirus.

The CDR3 spans 15 residues. Germline CDR1 reads SGHKS; CDR2 reads YYEKEE (reference sequence). V lost 0 bases, J lost 4 bases, and 2 bases stayed unmatched. The TCR originated in a woman younger than 45 in good health and CMV-seropositive. The sequenced sample consisted of PBMCs. The J gene is TRBJ2-2, the V gene TRBV5-5; 8 positions match TRBD2. As DNA, the CDR3 is TGTGCCAGCAGCTTGGTGGCGGGAGGCACCGGGGAGCTGTTTTTT. Protein sequence: CASSLVAGGTGELFF.